The 23 T cell receptor beta chains below were found in one sample sequenced in a study of blood T cell repertoires in COVID-19. This table comes from immunoSEQ multiplex PCR, and its TCRdb copy is limited to in-frame clones, with some not included. Of fewer than 300,000 clones listed, approximately 84% are singletons. The sequencing sample was made of peripheral blood. Receptors originate from a person between 65 and 79 years old with COVID-19, enrolled during active disease.

The CDR3 bases are TGTGCCAGCAGGGATAGCGGGGGGTACTACGAGCAGTACTTC. It is translated as CASRDSGGYYEQYF. The gene calls are TRBV28 and TRBJ2-7, with 10 bases identical to TRBD2. Trimming at V came to 6 bases and at J to 3 bases, leaving 5 bases not matched to a gene. The CDR3 is made up of 14 amino acids. Germline V CDR1 and CDR2: MDHEN, SYDVKM.

This chain links TRBV3-1 (or the pseudogene TRBV3-2) with TRBJ1-4; possibly TRBD1 for D (5 bases). Looked up from germline, CDR1 is LGHDT and CDR2 is YNNKEL (reference sequence). V gave up 7 bases and J gave up 0 bases, with 12 bases separating them. This CDR3 contains 15 residues. As DNA, the CDR3 is TGTGCCAGCACCCAGGGCCTTGCAACTAATGAAAAACTGTTTTTT. Translation: CASTQGLATNEKLFF.

In this sample, this clone turned up once. The chain carries TRBV9 and TRBJ2-5; D remains ambiguous. The CDR3 is 15 amino acids. Germline CDR1 and CDR2: SGDLS and YYNGEE. V dropped 0 bases and J dropped 5 bases, with 14 bases sitting between them. The CDR3 region is CASSVGSDPEETQYF. CDR3 nucleotides: TGTGCCAGCAGCGTAGGAAGCGACCCGGAGGAGACCCAGTACTTC.

The rearrangement uses TRBV7-9 and TRBJ2-3; D is possibly TRBD2 (6 bases). The CDR3 runs to 14 residues. Germline V gene data show CDR1 as SEHNR and CDR2 as FQNEAQ (reference sequence). The V end lost 5 bases, the J end lost 0 bases, and 9 bases lay between the germline ends. CDR3 coding DNA: TGTGCCAGCAGCCGCAGCGGGAGCACAGATACGCAGTATTTT. This gives the protein CASSRSGSTDTQYF.

The CDR3 bases are TGCGCCAGCAGTTCACAGGGGGCTGTTGGTGAGACCCAGTACTTC. Translation: CASSSQGAVGETQYF. The V and J genes are TRBV4-3 and TRBJ2-5, with 9 bases that match TRBD1. Germline values: CDR1 LGHNA, CDR2 YSLEER. The J segment lost 5 bases and the V segment lost 6 bases, leaving 10 bases of the junction unmatched. CDR3 size: 15 residues.

The chain carries TRBV6-4 and TRBJ2-2; possibly TRBD2 for D (7 bases). The CDR3 has 17 residues. V lost 2 bases and J 2 bases, leaving 15 bases between the germline ends. Germline values: CDR1 MRHNA, CDR2 SNTAGT. The CDR3 coding sequence is TGTGCCAGCAGTGACCGGGGGGCCTCTGTAAACACCGGGGAGCTGTTTTTT. This translates into CASSDRGASVNTGELFF.

The CDR3 protein is CAWSRGTDNEQFF. The DNA of the CDR3 is TGTGCCTGGAGTAGGGGGACCGACAATGAGCAGTTCTTC. The chain carries TRBV30 and TRBJ2-1, with D possibly being TRBD1 (6 bases). V was shortened by 2 bases and J by 5 bases, with 10 bases between the two germline ends. This CDR3 has 13 amino acids. The germline V gene encodes CDR1 GTSNPN and CDR2 SVGIG (reference sequence).

The chain joins TRBV5-4 to TRBJ2-1; D perhaps matches TRBD1 (6 bases). The length of the CDR3 is 16 residues. V was trimmed by 3 bases and J by 0 bases, leaving 13 bases between them. Germline V CDR1 and CDR2: SGHNT, YYREEE (reference sequence). Written as DNA, the CDR3 is TGTGCCAGCAGCTCGACCGGGACACACTCCTACAATGAGCAGTTCTTC. Translating it yields CASSSTGTHSYNEQFF.

The chain recombines TRBV15 with TRBJ2-2; no definite D call. Germline V gene lookup returns CDR1 LNHNV and CDR2 YYDKDF (reference sequence). CDR3 length equals 13 residues. Trimming stripped 0 bases from V and 9 bases from J, with 8 bases between. In DNA, the CDR3 is TGTGCCACCAGCAGAGATTTAGCCCGGGAGCTGTTTTTT. This gives the protein CATSRDLARELFF.

The chain has TRBV7-6 and TRBJ1-5, with D unresolved. V was cut by 0 bases and J by 4 bases, with 16 bases left in between. CDR1 is SGHVS, CDR2 FNYEAQ, per germline. The CDR3 is made up of 17 amino acids. The CDR3 sequence is CASSLAPPPTGNQPQHF. CDR3 DNA sequence: TGTGCCAGCAGCTTAGCGCCCCCACCAACCGGTAATCAGCCCCAGCATTTT.

This clone was observed a single time. The CDR3, as DNA: TGTGCCACCAGTGATAGGGGACAGGGCCTCAAAGGGGAGCTGTTTTTT. It encodes CATSDRGQGLKGELFF. The chain has TRBV24-1 and TRBJ2-2; 9 bases match TRBD1. The CDR3 length is 16 residues. Trimming at V came to 3 bases and at J to 8 bases, leaving 9 bases not matched to a gene. The germline CDR1 and CDR2 sequences are KGHDR and SFDVKD.

This chain links TRBV9 with TRBJ2-2, with D tentatively TRBD1 (6 bases). The CDR3 covers 14 residues. Trimming shortened V by 4 bases and J by 4 bases, and 11 bases separated the two germline ends. Looked up from germline, CDR1 is SGDLS and CDR2 is YYNGEE. The CDR3 DNA reads TGTGCCAGCAGCTCACAGGGTCCCACCGGGGAGCTGTTTTTT. It translates to CASSSQGPTGELFF.

V and J are TRBV11-3 and TRBJ2-5; the D gene is possibly TRBD2 (6 bases). V was clipped by 5 bases and J by 7 bases, with 17 bases between them. CDR3 length: 14 amino acids. Germline values: CDR1 SGHNT, CDR2 YENEEA. The CDR3 loop reads CASSPGTGRGTQYF. As DNA, the CDR3 is TGTGCCAGCAGCCCTGGGACCGGGCGGGGGACCCAGTACTTC.

The J gene is TRBJ1-3, the V gene TRBV29-1, with a weak D call TRBD1 (5 bases). The length of the CDR3 is 15 residues. Between the trimmed V and J ends, which lost 7 bases and 1 base, there was a span of 17 bases. Germline CDR1 reads SQVTM; CDR2 reads ANQGSEA. The CDR3 DNA is TGCAGCGCCCGGACATCGGCTGATTCTGGAAACACCATATATTTT. This sequence encodes CSARTSADSGNTIYF.

This clone was seen only once. The chain combines TRBV24-1 with TRBJ2-6; D not certain. This CDR3 region has 16 residues. Germline values: CDR1 KGHDR, CDR2 SFDVKD. Trimming took off 7 bases at V and 0 bases at J, with 12 bases between the two ends. CDR3 protein: CATRGTGVSGANVLTF. CDR3 DNA: TGTGCCACCAGAGGTACCGGAGTCTCTGGGGCCAACGTCCTGACTTTC.

The genes are TRBV28 and TRBJ2-1; TRBD1 matches at 9 bases. With 6 bases clipped from V and 7 bases from J, the junction kept 10 bases outside the gene matches. The CDR3 is made up of 15 amino acids. Looked up from germline, CDR1 is MDHEN and CDR2 is SYDVKM. The CDR3 DNA is TGTGCCAGCAGACAAACCGGGACAGGGAATAATGAGCAGTTCTTC. Protein product: CASRQTGTGNNEQFF.

The chain recombines TRBV4-3 with TRBJ2-2, with D possibly matching TRBD2 (6 bases). Trimming removed 3 bases from V and 1 base from J, with 18 bases in between. Germline values: CDR1 LGHNA, CDR2 YSLEER. This CDR3 is built from 18 residues. CDR3 region: CASSQILPGLKNTGELFF. The CDR3 DNA sequence: TGCGCCAGCAGCCAGATACTCCCGGGACTCAAGAACACCGGGGAGCTGTTTTTT.

The V call is TRBV4-3, the J call TRBJ1-1; D is possibly TRBD1 (5 bases). Germline V CDR1 and CDR2: LGHNA, YSLEER. Trimming removed 1 base from V and 1 base from J, with 7 bases in between. The CDR3 covers 14 residues. The CDR3 loop is CASSQAGGNTEAFF. The CDR3 DNA reads TGCGCCAGCAGCCAAGCGGGGGGGAACACTGAAGCTTTCTTT.

This chain joins TRBV27 and TRBJ2-4, with D possibly being TRBD1 (6 bases). Germline CDR1 and CDR2: MNHEY and SMNVEV (reference sequence). The CDR3 has 14 residues. The V end lost 5 bases, the J end lost 3 bases, and 11 bases lay between the germline ends. The CDR3 DNA follows: TGTGCCAGCAGTCCACAGGGCCTCAAAAACATTCAGTACTTC. Its translation is CASSPQGLKNIQYF.

As regards this clone: The sample holds other DNA sequences that translate to the same CDR3. This sequence joins TRBV7-9 and TRBJ2-1; tentatively, D is TRBD2 (6 bases). Trimming left V 0 bases short and J 7 bases short, with 7 bases between. The length of the CDR3 is 13 residues. CDR1 and CDR2 from the germline V gene are SEHNR and FQNEAQ (reference sequence). CDR3 in amino acids: CASSLAGGNEQFF. The CDR3 DNA follows: TGTGCCAGCAGCTTAGCTGGAGGGAATGAGCAGTTCTTC.

The rearrangement links TRBV29-1 to TRBJ1-1, with TRBD1 identical over 8 bases. The CDR3 sequence is 14 residues long. Germline-derived CDR1 and CDR2 are SQVTM and ANQGSEA. The V and J ends lost 4 bases and 1 base, in that order; junction bases with no gene match: 5. The CDR3 spells CSVARQGPNTEAFF. Here the CDR3 DNA reads TGCAGCGTTGCCCGACAGGGGCCGAACACTGAAGCTTTCTTT.

The rearrangement uses TRBV7-6 and TRBJ1-3, with 7 bases that match TRBD1. J was trimmed by 4 bases and V by 5 bases; bases with no gene match: 14. The CDR3 sequence is 17 residues long. Germline CDR1 reads SGHVS; CDR2 reads FNYEAQ. The CDR3 DNA sequence: TGTGCCAGCAGCCTCCCGCTGCGACAGGGTCCCGGAAACACCATATATTTT. This gives the protein CASSLPLRQGPGNTIYF.

J is TRBJ2-5 and V is TRBV19; 12 bases match TRBD2. The CDR3 sequence is 15 residues long. Germline values: CDR1 LNHDA, CDR2 SQIVND (reference sequence). V was clipped by 2 bases and J by 10 bases; unmatched bases: 8. The CDR3 here is CASSITLAGGIGQYF. CDR3 DNA sequence: TGTGCCAGTAGTATAACACTAGCGGGAGGAATCGGCCAGTACTTC.